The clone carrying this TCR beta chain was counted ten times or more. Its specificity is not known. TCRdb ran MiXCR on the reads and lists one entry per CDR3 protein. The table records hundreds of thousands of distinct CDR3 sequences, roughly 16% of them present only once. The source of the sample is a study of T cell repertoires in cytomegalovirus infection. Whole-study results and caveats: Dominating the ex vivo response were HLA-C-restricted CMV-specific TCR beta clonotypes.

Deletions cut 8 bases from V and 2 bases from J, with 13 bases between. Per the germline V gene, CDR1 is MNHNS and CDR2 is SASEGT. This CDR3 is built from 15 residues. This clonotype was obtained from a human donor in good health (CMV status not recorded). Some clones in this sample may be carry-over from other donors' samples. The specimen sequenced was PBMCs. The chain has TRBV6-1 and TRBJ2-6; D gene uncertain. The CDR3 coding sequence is TGTGCCAGCGCAACTCCCTCTGCTGGGGCCAACGTCCTGACTTTC. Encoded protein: CASATPSAGANVLTF.